Listed below are T cell receptor beta chains from one sample, sequenced in a study of T cell responses to AZD1222 COVID-19 vaccine. TCRdb keeps only in-frame clones here, not all; method: immunoSEQ multiplex PCR. The table records around 94,000 clones, roughly 90% of them present only once. The specimen was peripheral blood, collected on day 0 of AZD1222 vaccination. The receptors derive from an adult in good health. The CDR3 runs from the conserved cysteine through the conserved F or W. The D gene is left open where the match is weak. Size tells how often a clone was seen (once, few, many) or the class of an expanded clone, and some rows leave it out.

-	-	TRBV9	15	TRBJ1-3	CASSVVGVPGNTIYF	TGTGCCAGCAGCGTAGTAGGGGTACCTGGAAACACCATATATTTT
-	-	TRBV30	15	TRBJ1-5	CAWSEGPIGNQPQHF	TGTGCCTGGAGTGAAGGCCCAATCGGCAATCAGCCCCAGCATTTT
-	-	TRBV23-1	15	TRBJ2-6	CASSHGGSGANVLTF	TGCGCCAGCAGTCATGGGGGATCTGGGGCCAACGTCCTGACTTTC
few	-	TRBV18	14	TRBJ1-6	CASSPGQTNSPLHF	TGTGCCAGCTCACCAGGGCAGACCAATTCACCCCTCCACTTT
-	-	TRBV5-1	15	TRBJ2-6	CASSFFGPGANVLTF	TGCGCCAGCAGCTTTTTCGGGCCCGGGGCCAACGTCCTGACTTTC
-	TRBD2	TRBV6-6	15	TRBJ2-5	CASTTGASGQETQYF	TGTGCCAGCACCACCGGGGCTAGCGGACAAGAGACCCAGTACTTC
-	-	TRBV5-8	15	TRBJ2-7	CASSGGTASSYEQYF	TGTGCCAGCAGCGGGGGGACAGCGAGCTCCTACGAGCAGTACTTC
-	TRBD1	TRBV2	16	TRBJ1-2	CASRDFRTGGLGGYTF	TGTGCCAGCAGAGACTTTCGGACAGGGGGTTTGGGTGGCTACACCTTC
-	TRBD2	TRBV5-1	14	TRBJ2-3	CASSPSGGSDTQYF	TGCGCCAGCAGCCCTAGCGGGGGCTCAGATACGCAGTATTTT
-	-	TRBV7-8	17	TRBJ1-1	CASSSPLRNLGSTEAFF	TGTGCCAGCAGCTCCCCGCTTCGGAATCTGGGGAGCACTGAAGCTTTCTTT
-	TRBD2	TRBV5-1	14	TRBJ2-1	CASSRSAGESEQFF	TGCGCCAGCTCCCGATCAGCGGGGGAGAGTGAGCAGTTCTTC
few	TRBD1	TRBV25-1	16	TRBJ2-7	CASRVPSHRGEGEQYF	TGTGCCAGCAGGGTCCCATCCCACAGGGGAGAAGGGGAGCAGTACTTC
once	TRBD1	TRBV28	15	TRBJ2-7	CASSPPTGALVEQYF	TGTGCCAGCAGTCCCCCGACAGGGGCCCTGGTGGAGCAGTACTTC
-	-	TRBV15	11	TRBJ1-2	CATSSGKSYTF	TGTGCCACCAGCAGTGGCAAGAGCTACACCTTC
-	TRBD1	TRBV12-5	16	TRBJ1-3	CASGLFPRGLGNTIYF	TGTGCTAGTGGTCTTTTCCCCAGGGGGCTTGGAAACACCATATATTTT
-	-	TRBV6-1	15	TRBJ1-5	CASSEASVNNQPQHF	TGTGCCAGCAGTGAAGCCTCAGTAAATAATCAGCCCCAGCATTTT
-	-	TRBV30	12	TRBJ1-1	CAWGWGNTEAFF	TGTGCCTGGGGTTGGGGGAACACTGAAGCTTTCTTT
-	-	TRBV19	18	TRBJ2-6	CASSAPGGGGSGANVLTF	TGTGCCAGTAGTGCCCCGGGCGGGGGCGGCTCTGGGGCCAACGTCCTGACTTTC
-	-	TRBV7-2	14	TRBJ1-2	CASSPVRANYGYTF	TGTGCCAGCAGCCCCGTTAGGGCTAACTATGGCTACACCTTC
few	TRBD1	TRBV7-2	15	TRBJ1-2	CASSLTGVWDYGYTF	TGTGCCAGCAGCCTAACAGGGGTATGGGACTATGGCTACACCTTC
-	-	TRBV5-1	16	TRBJ1-1	CASSLAGQGRNTEAFF	TGCGCCAGCAGCTTGGCCGGGCAGGGCAGGAACACTGAAGCTTTCTTT
-	-	TRBV5-6	17	TRBJ1-6	CASALRVGVHYNSPLHF	TGTGCCAGCGCATTGAGGGTAGGAGTCCATTATAATTCACCCCTCCACTTT
-	TRBD2	TRBV28	15	TRBJ2-1	CASSPTSGGYNEQFF	TGTGCCAGCAGCCCAACTTCGGGAGGGTACAATGAGCAGTTCTTC
-	-	TRBV9	17	TRBJ2-7	CASSVGSWARGDDEQYF	TGTGCCAGCAGCGTAGGGTCCTGGGCCAGGGGGGACGACGAGCAGTACTTC
-	TRBD1	TRBV9	16	TRBJ2-7	CASSVAVGQGVHEQYF	TGTGCCAGCAGCGTAGCAGTCGGTCAGGGGGTCCACGAGCAGTACTTC
once	-	TRBV29-1	15	TRBJ2-3	CSVVGTDSSTDTQYF	TGCAGCGTCGTTGGGACCGACTCTAGCACAGATACGCAGTATTTT
-	-	TRBV19	11	TRBJ1-1	CASGATGEAFF	TGTGCCAGTGGGGCTACCGGTGAAGCTTTCTTT
-	TRBD2	TRBV5-1	17	TRBJ2-7	CASSLDGTSGVPYEQYF	TGCGCCAGCAGCTTGGATGGGACTAGCGGGGTCCCCTACGAGCAGTACTTC
-	TRBD1	TRBV9	14	TRBJ2-7	CASSATDRPYEQYF	TGTGCCAGCAGCGCTACGGACAGGCCCTACGAGCAGTACTTC